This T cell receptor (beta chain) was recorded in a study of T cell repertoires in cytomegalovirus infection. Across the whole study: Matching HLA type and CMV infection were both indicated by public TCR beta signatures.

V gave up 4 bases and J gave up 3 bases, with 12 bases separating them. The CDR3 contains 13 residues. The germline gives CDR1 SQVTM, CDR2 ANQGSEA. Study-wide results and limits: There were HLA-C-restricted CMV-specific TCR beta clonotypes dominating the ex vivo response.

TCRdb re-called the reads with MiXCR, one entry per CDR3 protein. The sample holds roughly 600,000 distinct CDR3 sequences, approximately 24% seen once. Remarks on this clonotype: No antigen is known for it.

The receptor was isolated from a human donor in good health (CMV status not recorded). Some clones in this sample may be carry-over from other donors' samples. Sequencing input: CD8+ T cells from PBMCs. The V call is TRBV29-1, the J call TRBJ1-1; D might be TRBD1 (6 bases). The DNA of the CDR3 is TGCAGCGTTGGCCAGGGGATTTACACTGAAGCTTTCTTT. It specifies CSVGQGIYTEAFF. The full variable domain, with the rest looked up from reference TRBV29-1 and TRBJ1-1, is SAVISQKPSRDICQRGTSLTIQCQVDSQVTMMFWYRQQPGQSLTLIATANQGSEATYESGFVIDKFPISRPNLTFSTLTVSNMSPEDSSIYLCSVGQGIYTEAFFGQGTRLTVV.